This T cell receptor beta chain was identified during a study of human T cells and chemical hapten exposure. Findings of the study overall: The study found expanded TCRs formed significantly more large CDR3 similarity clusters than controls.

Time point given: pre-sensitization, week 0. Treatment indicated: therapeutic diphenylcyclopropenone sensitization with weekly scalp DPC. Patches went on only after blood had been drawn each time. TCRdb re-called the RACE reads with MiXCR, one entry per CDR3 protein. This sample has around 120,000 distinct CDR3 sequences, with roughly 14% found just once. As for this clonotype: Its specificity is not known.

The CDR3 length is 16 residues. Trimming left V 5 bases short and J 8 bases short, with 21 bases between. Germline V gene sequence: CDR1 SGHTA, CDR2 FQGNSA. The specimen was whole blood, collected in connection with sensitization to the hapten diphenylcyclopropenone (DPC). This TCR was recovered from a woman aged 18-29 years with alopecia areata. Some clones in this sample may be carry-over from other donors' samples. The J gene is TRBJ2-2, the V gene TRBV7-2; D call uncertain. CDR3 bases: TGTGCCAGCAGCAAAGGGTCGATGGCTCCCCGTGGGGAGCTGTTTTTT. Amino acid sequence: CASSKGSMAPRGELFF.